This is a list of T cell receptor beta chains from one sample in a study of blood T cell repertoires in COVID-19. Using immunoSEQ multiplex PCR, the repertoire was profiled, and TCRdb retains in-frame clones only, with some absent. This table has fewer than 350,000 clones, just over 85% appearing once. The sample taken for sequencing was PBMCs or T cells enriched from blood (not recorded which). The receptors originated from a middle-aged woman with acute COVID-19. Both conserved end residues are part of each CDR3. Each record gives: D gene, J gene, V gene, clone size, CDR3 DNA, CDR3 protein. The D gene is left open where the match is weak. Size values are once, few and many counts, or a class for expanded clones, and some rows have none.

D: NA; J: TRBJ1-2; V: TRBV7-2; size: NA; DNA: TGTGCCAGCAAGACCCTAGACAGGAGCGACTATGGCTACACCTTC; CDR3: CASKTLDRSDYGYTF
D: NA; J: TRBJ1-1; V: TRBV2; size: NA; DNA: TGTGCCAGCAGAAGCTCTTTGTCTTTCTTT; CDR3: CASRSSLSFF
D: NA; J: TRBJ2-2; V: TRBV12-3/TRBV12-4; size: NA; DNA: TGTGCCAGCGTCCCGGGATCCGGGGAGCTGTTTTTT; CDR3: CASVPGSGELFF
D: TRBD2; J: TRBJ2-2; V: TRBV16; size: once; DNA: TGTGCCAGCAGCCAATTTGAAGCGGGAGGGCCTATAACCGGGGAGCTGTTTTTT; CDR3: CASSQFEAGGPITGELFF
D: TRBD1; J: TRBJ1-5; V: TRBV6-1; size: NA; DNA: TGTGCCAGCAGTGACGGACAGGGAATCCCCGTTGGCAATCAGCCCCAGCATTTT; CDR3: CASSDGQGIPVGNQPQHF
D: TRBD2; J: TRBJ2-2; V: TRBV25-1; size: NA; DNA: TGTGCCACCTTAGCGGGGGGTAACACCGGGGAGCTGTTTTTT; CDR3: CATLAGGNTGELFF
D: TRBD2; J: TRBJ2-1; V: TRBV28; size: NA; DNA: TGTGCCAGCAGTTTATCTGGAGCCACTAGCGGGAGAATCAATGAGCAGTTCTTC; CDR3: CASSLSGATSGRINEQFF
D: TRBD1; J: TRBJ2-3; V: TRBV28; size: NA; DNA: TGTGCCACCAGAACAGGGGCCACAGATACGCAGTATTTT; CDR3: CATRTGATDTQYF
D: NA; J: TRBJ2-2; V: TRBV7-2; size: NA; DNA: TGTGCCAGCAGTGAGGGATGGGGCACCGGGGAGCTGTTTTTT; CDR3: CASSEGWGTGELFF
D: NA; J: TRBJ1-5; V: TRBV28; size: NA; DNA: TGTGCCAGCAGTTCCACAGGGTTGCGTCAGCCCCAGCATTTT; CDR3: CASSSTGLRQPQHF
D: NA; J: TRBJ2-5; V: TRBV9; size: NA; DNA: TGTGCCAGCAGCGAGGGGATGGGGGTCCTGGAGGGAGAGACCCAGTACTTC; CDR3: CASSEGMGVLEGETQYF
D: NA; J: TRBJ1-1; V: TRBV7-2; size: NA; DNA: TGTGCCAGCAGCTTCACAGGGATGAACACTGAAGCTTTCTTT; CDR3: CASSFTGMNTEAFF
D: NA; J: TRBJ2-5; V: TRBV11-2; size: NA; DNA: TGTGCCAGCAGCACTATCCCTGAGACCCAGTACTTC; CDR3: CASSTIPETQYF
D: NA; J: TRBJ1-5; V: TRBV19; size: NA; DNA: TGTGCCAGCACGATTTGGGCGCGCGGGGTTAGCAATCAGCCCCAGCATTTT; CDR3: CASTIWARGVSNQPQHF
D: NA; J: TRBJ2-3; V: TRBV5-1; size: NA; DNA: TGCGCCAGCAGCCAACAGGCCCACACAGATACGCAGTATTTT; CDR3: CASSQQAHTDTQYF
D: TRBD2; J: TRBJ2-2; V: TRBV7-2; size: NA; DNA: TGTGCCAGCAGGCGAGGGACTAGCGGGGGACCGAACACCGGGGAGCTGTTTTTT; CDR3: CASRRGTSGGPNTGELFF
D: TRBD1; J: TRBJ1-1; V: TRBV27; size: NA; DNA: TGTGCCAGCAGTACCAGGGGGAGAGGGACTGAAGCTTTCTTT; CDR3: CASSTRGRGTEAFF
D: TRBD2; J: TRBJ2-7; V: TRBV6-5; size: NA; DNA: TGTGCCAGCGGGGGGAGGGCCAACTACGAGCAGTACTTC; CDR3: CASGGRANYEQYF
D: TRBD1; J: TRBJ1-1; V: TRBV5-1; size: NA; DNA: TGCGCCAGCAGCCGCCGACAGGGAAGGGACACTGAAGCTTTCTTT; CDR3: CASSRRQGRDTEAFF
D: NA; J: TRBJ2-7; V: TRBV11-1; size: NA; DNA: TGTGCCAGCAGACCGCGGGGGCCGAGGGACGAGCAGTACTTC; CDR3: CASRPRGPRDEQYF
D: TRBD2; J: TRBJ2-1; V: TRBV7-2; size: NA; DNA: TGTGCCAGCAGCTTAGAATTTGGCGGGGGGAACAATGAGCAGTTCTTC; CDR3: CASSLEFGGGNNEQFF
D: NA; J: TRBJ2-1; V: TRBV18; size: NA; DNA: TGTGCCAGCTCACCCCTACCCTATGGAGGGAGCTCCTACAATGAGCAGTTCTTC; CDR3: CASSPLPYGGSSYNEQFF
D: NA; J: TRBJ1-2; V: TRBV2; size: NA; DNA: TGTGCCAGCAGGGGGAGGACTGATAACTATGGCTACACCTTC; CDR3: CASRGRTDNYGYTF
D: TRBD2; J: TRBJ2-7; V: TRBV6-2/TRBV6-3; size: once; DNA: TGTGCCAGCAGTTACAGTGGGAGGGCCCCGGGACTAGATTACTACGAGCAGTACTTC; CDR3: CASSYSGRAPGLDYYEQYF
D: TRBD1; J: TRBJ2-2; V: TRBV7-2; size: NA; DNA: TGTGCCAGCAGCTATAGGACAGGCAGGGAGCTGTTTTTT; CDR3: CASSYRTGRELFF
D: TRBD1; J: TRBJ1-1; V: TRBV6-5; size: NA; DNA: TGTGCCAGCACTTACGACAGGGGTGTCACTGAAGCTTTCTTT; CDR3: CASTYDRGVTEAFF
D: NA; J: TRBJ1-2; V: TRBV27; size: NA; DNA: TGTGCCAGCAAGAGAAGGGGGGGGGACTATGGCTACACCTTC; CDR3: CASKRRGGDYGYTF
D: TRBD2; J: TRBJ2-1; V: TRBV19; size: NA; DNA: TGTGCCAGTAGTATAGGATTTGGACTAGCGGTGTACAATGAGCAGTTCTTC; CDR3: CASSIGFGLAVYNEQFF
D: TRBD2; J: TRBJ2-3; V: TRBV7-7; size: once; DNA: TGTGCTAGCAGCGAGGGACTAGCGGGAGCGTATACGCAGTATTTT; CDR3: CASSEGLAGAYTQYF
D: NA; J: TRBJ1-5; V: TRBV6-2/TRBV6-3; size: many; DNA: TGTGCCAGCAGTTGGGGCGCGGGGACGTTTAATCAGCCCCAGCATTTT; CDR3: CASSWGAGTFNQPQHF
D: TRBD1; J: TRBJ2-7; V: TRBV6-5; size: NA; DNA: TGTGCCAGCAGCTACCATGGACAGGGGGCATACGAGCAGTACTTC; CDR3: CASSYHGQGAYEQYF
D: TRBD1; J: TRBJ2-7; V: TRBV5-1; size: NA; DNA: TGCGCCAGCAGCTGGAAGGACGTAGGGGACAGACGAGTAGCCGAGCAGTACTTC; CDR3: CASSWKDVGDRRVAEQYF
D: NA; J: TRBJ1-1; V: TRBV5-1; size: large; DNA: TGCGCCAGCAGCTTGCTGGCAGTTAACACTGAAGCTTTCTTT; CDR3: CASSLLAVNTEAFF
D: NA; J: TRBJ1-6; V: TRBV23-1; size: NA; DNA: TGCGCCAGCAGTCAATCGGGAGGTTCCTATAATTCACCCCTCCACTTT; CDR3: CASSQSGGSYNSPLHF
D: NA; J: TRBJ2-1; V: TRBV19; size: NA; DNA: TGTGCCAGCTGCACAGGGAGCTCCTACAATGAGCAGTTCTTC; CDR3: CASCTGSSYNEQFF
D: TRBD2; J: TRBJ2-3; V: TRBV4-2; size: few; DNA: TGTGCCAGCAGCCAACACCAACTAGCGGGGCCACACACAGATACGCAGTATTTT; CDR3: CASSQHQLAGPHTDTQYF
D: NA; J: TRBJ1-5; V: TRBV7-8; size: NA; DNA: TGTGCCAGCAGCTTAGCGCGGGGGGCGAGCAATCAGCCCCAGCATTTT; CDR3: CASSLARGASNQPQHF
D: NA; J: TRBJ2-7; V: TRBV3-1/TRBV3-2; size: NA; DNA: TGTGCCAGCAGCCAAGGAAGAAGCTCGATCTACGAGCAGTACTTC; CDR3: CASSQGRSSIYEQYF
D: TRBD1; J: TRBJ1-2; V: TRBV28; size: NA; DNA: TGTGCCAGCTTCGACCGCGGACAGGTCTATGGCTACACCTTC; CDR3: CASFDRGQVYGYTF
D: NA; J: TRBJ2-7; V: TRBV6-2/TRBV6-3; size: NA; DNA: TGTGCCAGCAGTTACTCCGGGACCTACGAGCAGTACTTC; CDR3: CASSYSGTYEQYF
D: TRBD1; J: TRBJ2-7; V: TRBV7-9; size: NA; DNA: TGTGCCAGCAGCTCAGGACAGGCCTCCTCCGACGAGCAGTACTTC; CDR3: CASSSGQASSDEQYF
D: TRBD1; J: TRBJ2-3; V: TRBV11-3; size: NA; DNA: TGTGCCAGCAGCTCGGGACAGGGGGACCATTTCCACACAGATACGCAGTATTTT; CDR3: CASSSGQGDHFHTDTQYF
D: NA; J: TRBJ2-5; V: TRBV7-2; size: NA; DNA: TGTGCCAGCAGCTTTAAAGAGACCCAGTACTTC; CDR3: CASSFKETQYF
D: TRBD2; J: TRBJ2-7; V: TRBV2; size: NA; DNA: TGTGCCAGCAGTGAAGGGGTAGCGGGGGACGAGCAGTACTTC; CDR3: CASSEGVAGDEQYF
D: NA; J: TRBJ2-1; V: TRBV7-9; size: few; DNA: TGTGCCAGCAGCTTACAGCCGGGCAATGAGCAGTTCTTC; CDR3: CASSLQPGNEQFF
D: TRBD1; J: TRBJ1-1; V: TRBV3-1/TRBV3-2; size: NA; DNA: TGTGCCAGAAAACAGGGGGGTCGCATGAACACTGAAGCTTTCTTT; CDR3: CARKQGGRMNTEAFF
D: NA; J: TRBJ1-5; V: TRBV4-2; size: NA; DNA: TGTGCCAGCAGCCAACCAACAGTGGGTCAGCCCCAGCATTTT; CDR3: CASSQPTVGQPQHF
D: NA; J: TRBJ1-1; V: TRBV7-6; size: few; DNA: TGTGCCAGCAGCTTAGGGAGGGTAGGGAACACTGAAGCTTTCTTT; CDR3: CASSLGRVGNTEAFF
D: NA; J: TRBJ2-7; V: TRBV6-5; size: NA; DNA: TGTGCCAGCAGTTACCGCATCACAGGGATCTCCGAGCAGTACTTC; CDR3: CASSYRITGISEQYF
D: TRBD2; J: TRBJ2-7; V: TRBV4-1; size: once; DNA: TGCGCCAGCAGCCAAGAAAACGGGGGGGCCTACGAGCAGTACTTC; CDR3: CASSQENGGAYEQYF
D: NA; J: TRBJ2-7; V: TRBV7-2; size: NA; DNA: TGTGCCAGCAGCCCAACCCGCGCCGGACAGACGAGCTCCTACGAGCAGTACTTC; CDR3: CASSPTRAGQTSSYEQYF
D: TRBD2; J: TRBJ2-1; V: TRBV3-1/TRBV3-2; size: NA; DNA: TGTGCCAGCACCAGGACTAGCCTTTTCAATGAGCAGTTCTTC; CDR3: CASTRTSLFNEQFF
D: NA; J: TRBJ1-6; V: TRBV3-1/TRBV3-2; size: NA; DNA: TGTGCCAGCAGCCCTAGATCAGGGACTATAGGGAGGAATTCACCCCTCCACTTT; CDR3: CASSPRSGTIGRNSPLHF
D: TRBD2; J: TRBJ2-2; V: TRBV2; size: NA; DNA: TGTGCCAGCAGTGAAAGGCTAGCGGCTAACACCGGGGAGCTGTTTTTT; CDR3: CASSERLAANTGELFF
D: NA; J: TRBJ2-7; V: TRBV5-1; size: NA; DNA: TGCGCCAGCAGAGAAACAGGTTTAACCTACGAGCAGTACTTC; CDR3: CASRETGLTYEQYF
D: NA; J: TRBJ1-3; V: TRBV29-1; size: NA; DNA: TGCAGCGTTGAAGGTGCGTCTGGAAACACCATATATTTT; CDR3: CSVEGASGNTIYF
D: NA; J: TRBJ2-3; V: TRBV6-2/TRBV6-3; size: NA; DNA: TGTGCCAGCAGTTATCGTACAGATACGCAGTATTTT; CDR3: CASSYRTDTQYF
D: TRBD2; J: TRBJ2-2; V: TRBV5-1; size: few; DNA: TGCGCCAGCAGCTTGGGGACTAGCGGGACCCACACCGGGGAGCTGTTTTTT; CDR3: CASSLGTSGTHTGELFF
D: TRBD2; J: TRBJ2-2; V: TRBV18; size: once; DNA: TGTGCCAGCTCACCATCGCGGGGGACCGGGGAGCTGTTTTTT; CDR3: CASSPSRGTGELFF
D: NA; J: TRBJ2-6; V: TRBV6-5; size: NA; DNA: TGTGCCAGCCGGGTCTCTGGGGCCAACGTCCTGACTTTC; CDR3: CASRVSGANVLTF